The sequence of this TCR beta chain was determined in a study of cytomegalovirus exposure and HLA in healthy donors. Some clones are missing from TCRdb's copy, which holds only in-frame ones; the method was immunoSEQ multiplex PCR. There are 200,000 to 300,000 clones in the sample; about 86% occur only once, and 0.95% to 1.5% lies in the top ten. V was shortened by 0 bases and J by 1 base, with 10 bases between the two germline ends. Germline loops: CDR1 SGHRS, CDR2 YFSETQ. The CDR3 runs to 15 residues. The sample consisted of PBMCs. This clonotype was sampled from a woman in her 30s in good health and CMV-seropositive. This chain links TRBV5-1 with TRBJ1-1; tentatively, D is TRBD1 (5 bases). In DNA, the CDR3 is TGCGCCAGCAGCTTGGGGGGAGGGGCGAACACTGAAGCTTTCTTT. It encodes CASSLGGGANTEAFF. The entire variable domain, with the rest obtained from reference TRBV5-1 and TRBJ1-1, is as follows: KAGVTQTPRYLIKTRGQQVTLSCSPISGHRSVSWYQQTPGQGLQFLFEYFSETQRNKGNFPGRFSGRQFSNSRSEMNVSTLELGDSALYLCASSLGGGANTEAFFGQGTRLTVV.